This is a list of T cell receptor beta chains from one sample in a study of blood T cell repertoires in COVID-19. Sequencing used immunoSEQ multiplex PCR; TCRdb keeps in-frame clones, though not all of them. The data contain 140,000 or so clones, about 74% of them seen just once; the ten biggest clones take up over 15%. The sequenced sample consisted of peripheral blood. Receptor source: a man aged 50 or older with acute or convalescent COVID-19. The CDR3 runs from the conserved cysteine through the conserved F or W. The order of the fields is J gene, clone size, CDR3 length, V gene, D gene, CDR3 DNA, CDR3 protein. A D gene is named only where the DNA matches it firmly. Some rows have no size entry. The others give once, few or many, or a class for an expanded clone.

TRBJ1-1	-	12	TRBV11-2	-	TGTGCCAGCAGCGTACAGGGAATTGAAGCTTTCTTT	CASSVQGIEAFF
TRBJ1-5	-	14	TRBV11-2	-	TGTGCCAGCAGCTCCGGGACACGGGGTCAGCCCCAGCATTTT	CASSSGTRGQPQHF
TRBJ1-2	-	14	TRBV30	TRBD1	TGTGCCTGGAGTGCCACCGGGACAGTCCAGGCGGACACCTTC	CAWSATGTVQADTF
TRBJ2-2	-	15	TRBV4-1	TRBD1	TGCGCCAGCAGCCCTCAGGGGGCCGGCACCGGGGAGCTGTTTTTT	CASSPQGAGTGELFF
TRBJ1-1	once	13	TRBV12-5	-	TGTGCTAGTGGTCTAGGTATGAACACTGAAGCTTTCTTT	CASGLGMNTEAFF
TRBJ1-2	-	14	TRBV6-5	-	TGTGCCAGCAGTTCCGGGGGGGTGAACTATGGCTACACCTTC	CASSSGGVNYGYTF
TRBJ2-2	-	15	TRBV18	TRBD2	TGTGCCAGCTCGAAGGGACTAGCGGACACCGGGGAGCTGTTTTTT	CASSKGLADTGELFF
TRBJ1-4	-	16	TRBV11-3	TRBD1	TGTGCCAGCAGCTTGCCCTCCCGAGACAGGGGCGAAAAACTGTTTTTT	CASSLPSRDRGEKLFF
TRBJ2-1	-	15	TRBV9	TRBD1	TGTGCCAGCAGCGCGACAGGGTTCCCCTACAATGAGCAGTTCTTC	CASSATGFPYNEQFF
TRBJ2-3	-	15	TRBV7-2	-	TGTGCCAGCAGCTTTTTAGCACTTAGCACAGATACGCAGTATTTT	CASSFLALSTDTQYF
TRBJ1-1	-	13	TRBV28	TRBD1	TGTGCCAGCAGTGGACAGGGGAGCACTGAAGCTTTCTTT	CASSGQGSTEAFF
TRBJ2-7	-	14	TRBV10-2	TRBD2	TGCGCCCTCACGAGACGGGGGGAGATCTACGAGCAGTACTTC	CALTRRGEIYEQYF
TRBJ2-7	once	14	TRBV6-5	-	TGTGCCAGCAGTCCTCCCGGAGGGGCCTACGAGCAGTACTTC	CASSPPGGAYEQYF
TRBJ1-2	-	11	TRBV29-1	-	TGCAGCGTTGTCCGGGACACCCGCTACACCTTC	CSVVRDTRYTF
TRBJ2-5	-	17	TRBV23-1	TRBD1	TGCGCCAGCAGACACGACCCGCGACAGGGCTTTCAAGAGACCCAGTACTTC	CASRHDPRQGFQETQYF
TRBJ1-2	-	10	TRBV20-1	-	TGCAGTGGTCTCCGGGATGGCTACACCTTC	CSGLRDGYTF